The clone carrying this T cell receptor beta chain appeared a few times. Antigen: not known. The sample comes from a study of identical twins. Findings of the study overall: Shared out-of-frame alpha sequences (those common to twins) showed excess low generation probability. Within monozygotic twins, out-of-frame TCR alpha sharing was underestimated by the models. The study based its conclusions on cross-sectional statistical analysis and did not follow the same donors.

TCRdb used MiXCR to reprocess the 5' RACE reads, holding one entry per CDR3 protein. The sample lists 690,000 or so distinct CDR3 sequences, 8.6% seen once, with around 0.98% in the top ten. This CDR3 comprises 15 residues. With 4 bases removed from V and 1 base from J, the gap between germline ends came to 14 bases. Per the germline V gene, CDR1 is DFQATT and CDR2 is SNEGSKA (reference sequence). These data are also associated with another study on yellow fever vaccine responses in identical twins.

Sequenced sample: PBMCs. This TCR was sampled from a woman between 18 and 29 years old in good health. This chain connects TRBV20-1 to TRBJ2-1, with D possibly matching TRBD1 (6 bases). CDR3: CSATTLRGSYNEQFF. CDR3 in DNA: TGCAGTGCTACGACCCTCAGGGGTTCCTACAATGAGCAGTTCTTC.